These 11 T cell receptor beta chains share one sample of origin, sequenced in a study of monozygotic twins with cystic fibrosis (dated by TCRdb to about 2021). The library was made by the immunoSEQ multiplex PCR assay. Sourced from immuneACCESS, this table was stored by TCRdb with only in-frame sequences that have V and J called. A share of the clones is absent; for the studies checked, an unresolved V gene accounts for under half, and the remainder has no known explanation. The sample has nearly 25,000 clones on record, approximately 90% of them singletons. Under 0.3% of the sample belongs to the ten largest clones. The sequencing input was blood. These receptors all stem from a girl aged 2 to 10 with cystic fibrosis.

The CDR3 spells CASTRTGDVIGNTIYF. The CDR3 DNA is TGTGCCAGTACTAGGACAGGGGATGTCATAGGAAACACCATATATTTT. The chain employs TRBV19 and TRBJ1-3, with 9 nucleotides matching TRBD1. Germline CDR1 reads LNHDA; CDR2 reads SQIVND (reference sequence). V lost 7 bases, J lost 4 bases, and 11 bases stayed unmatched. The CDR3 has 16 amino acids.

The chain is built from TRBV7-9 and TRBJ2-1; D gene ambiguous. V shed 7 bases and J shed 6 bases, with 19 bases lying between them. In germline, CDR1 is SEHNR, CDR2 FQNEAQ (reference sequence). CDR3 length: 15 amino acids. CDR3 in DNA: TGTGCCAGCACCGGCGCTGGTTTTGACCGCAATGAGCAGTTCTTC. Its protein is CASTGAGFDRNEQFF.

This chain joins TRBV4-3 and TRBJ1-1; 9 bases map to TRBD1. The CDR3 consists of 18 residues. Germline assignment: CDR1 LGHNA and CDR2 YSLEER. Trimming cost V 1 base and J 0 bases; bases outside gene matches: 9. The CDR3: CASSQVPRTGALNTEAFF. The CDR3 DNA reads TGCGCCAGCAGCCAAGTACCGAGGACAGGGGCTCTGAACACTGAAGCTTTCTTT.

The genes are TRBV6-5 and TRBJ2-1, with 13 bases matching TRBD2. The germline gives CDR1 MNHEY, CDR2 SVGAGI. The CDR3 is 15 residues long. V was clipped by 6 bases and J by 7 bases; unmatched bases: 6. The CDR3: CASRELAGGLNEQFF. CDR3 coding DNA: TGTGCCAGCAGGGAACTAGCGGGGGGGCTTAATGAGCAGTTCTTC.

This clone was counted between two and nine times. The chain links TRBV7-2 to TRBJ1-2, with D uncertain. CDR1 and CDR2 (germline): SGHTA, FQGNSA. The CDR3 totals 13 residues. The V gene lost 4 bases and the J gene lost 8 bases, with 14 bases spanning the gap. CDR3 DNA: TGTGCCAGCAGCTGGGTGGGATCTCGAGGCTACACCTTC. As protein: CASSWVGSRGYTF.

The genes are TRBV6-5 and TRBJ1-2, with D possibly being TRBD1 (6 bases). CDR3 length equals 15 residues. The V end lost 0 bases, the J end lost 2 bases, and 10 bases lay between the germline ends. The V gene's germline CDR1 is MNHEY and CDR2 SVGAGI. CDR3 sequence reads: CASSYSGQGNYGYTF. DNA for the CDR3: TGTGCCAGCAGTTACTCTGGCCAGGGGAACTATGGCTACACCTTC.

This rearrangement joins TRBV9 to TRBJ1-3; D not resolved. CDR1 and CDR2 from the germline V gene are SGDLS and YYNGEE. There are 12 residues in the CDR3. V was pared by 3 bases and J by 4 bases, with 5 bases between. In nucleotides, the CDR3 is TGTGCCAGCAGCGAAGGGGGAAACACCATATATTTT. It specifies CASSEGGNTIYF.

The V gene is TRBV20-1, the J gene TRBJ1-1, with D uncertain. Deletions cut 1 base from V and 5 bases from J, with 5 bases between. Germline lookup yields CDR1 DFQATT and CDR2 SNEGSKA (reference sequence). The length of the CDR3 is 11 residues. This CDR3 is CSARVKTEAFF. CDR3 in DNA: TGCAGTGCTAGAGTTAAAACTGAAGCTTTCTTT.

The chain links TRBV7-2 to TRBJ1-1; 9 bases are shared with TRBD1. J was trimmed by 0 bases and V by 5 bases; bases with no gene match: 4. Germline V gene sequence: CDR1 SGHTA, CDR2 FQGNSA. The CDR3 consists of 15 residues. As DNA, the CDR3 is TGTGCCAGCAGCGGGACAGGGTTCATGAACACTGAAGCTTTCTTT. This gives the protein CASSGTGFMNTEAFF.

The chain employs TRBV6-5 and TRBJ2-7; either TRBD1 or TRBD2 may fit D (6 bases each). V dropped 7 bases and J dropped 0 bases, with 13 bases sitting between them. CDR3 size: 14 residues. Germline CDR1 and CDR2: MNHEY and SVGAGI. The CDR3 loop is CASNGGPNSYEQYF. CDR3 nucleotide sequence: TGTGCCAGCAACGGGGGCCCCAACTCCTACGAGCAGTACTTC.

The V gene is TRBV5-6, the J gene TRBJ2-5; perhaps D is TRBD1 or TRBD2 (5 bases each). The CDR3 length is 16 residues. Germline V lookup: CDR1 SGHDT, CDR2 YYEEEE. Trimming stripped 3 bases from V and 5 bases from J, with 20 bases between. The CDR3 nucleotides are TGTGCCAGCAGCTCTTACGGACACACGGAGGAGGAGACCCAGTACTTC. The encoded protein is CASSSYGHTEEETQYF.